The source of this TCR beta chain is a study of response to subunit inactivated influenza vaccine. TCRdb called the RT-PCR reads again in MiXCR, with one record for every CDR3 protein. The sample gives about 780,000 distinct CDR3 sequences, approximately 17% of which show up once; about a tenth is in the top ten. Trimming stripped 2 bases from V and 9 bases from J, with 16 bases between. This CDR3 has 14 amino acids. This TCR derives from a man between 50 and 59 years old who received an inactivated influenza vaccine. The chain carries TRBV12-3 or TRBV12-4 and TRBJ1-2, with a weak D call TRBD1 (6 bases). The specimen was PBMCs from blood, collected more than 4 days after vaccination. CDR3 sequence: CASSLNQGSRRYTF. CDR3 DNA: TGTGCCAGCAGTTTAAATCAGGGGAGCAGGCGCTACACCTTC.